These 10 T cell receptor beta chains came from one sample sequenced in a study of cytomegalovirus exposure and HLA in healthy donors. The PCR had 60 Vbeta and 13 Jbeta primers. TCRdb's table, derived via immunoSEQ multiplex PCR, lists solely in-frame clones and lacks some. The data show fewer than 80,000 clones, about 73% seen once. The source material was PBMCs. Receptor source: a woman aged 55-70 years in good health and CMV-seropositive.

This sequence joins TRBV7-8 and TRBJ2-3, with 7 bases aligning to TRBD1. This CDR3 spans 15 amino acids. The J segment lost 2 bases and the V segment lost 8 bases, leaving 10 bases of the junction unmatched. Germline V lookup: CDR1 SGHVS, CDR2 FQNEAQ. CDR3 in amino acids: CASGGGTANTDTQYF. DNA of the CDR3: TGTGCCAGCGGTGGTGGGACAGCAAACACAGATACGCAGTATTTT.

Only a few counts were recorded for this clone. The chain recombines TRBV11-2 with TRBJ2-6; D gene ambiguous. Germline loops: CDR1 SGHAT, CDR2 FQNNGV. Trimming shortened V by 5 bases and J by 1 base, and 9 bases separated the two germline ends. The CDR3 consists of 15 residues. The CDR3 is CASSRQVSGANVLTF. CDR3 coding DNA: TGTGCCAGCAGCCGTCAGGTGTCTGGGGCCAACGTCCTGACTTTC. The variable domain in full, completed from reference TRBV11-2 and TRBJ2-6, reads EAGVAQSPRYKIIEKRQSVAFWCNPISGHATLYWYQQILGQGPKLLIQFQNNGVVDDSQLPKDRFSAERLKGVDSTLKIQPAKLEDSAVYLCASSRQVSGANVLTFGAGSRLTVL.

The chain combines TRBV2 with TRBJ2-1; the match to TRBD2 covers 13 bases. CDR1 is SNHLY and CDR2 is FYNNEI in the germline V gene. V lost 7 bases to trimming and J lost 11 bases; unmatched junction nucleotides: 5. The CDR3 totals 13 residues. CDR3 DNA: TGTGCCAGCAACCAGGGGACTAGCGGGAAGCAGTTCTTC. It translates to CASNQGTSGKQFF.

The gene calls are TRBV5-4 and TRBJ2-3, with 8 bases fitting TRBD2. The trim removed 4 bases at V and 7 bases at J, leaving 5 bases unmatched. Germline loops: CDR1 SGHNT, CDR2 YYREEE (reference sequence). This CDR3 spans 13 amino acids. The CDR3: CASSRGGGYTQYF. In nucleotides, the CDR3 is TGTGCCAGCAGCCGGGGGGGCGGTTATACGCAGTATTTT.

J is TRBJ2-5 and V is TRBV7-9; TRBD2 agrees at 8 bases. There are 15 residues in the CDR3. Germline V CDR1 and CDR2: SEHNR, FQNEAQ (reference sequence). V lost 5 bases and J lost 1; bases outside the gene matches: 6. The DNA for the CDR3 is TGTGCCAGCAGCCGGGGACGGGGGGGCCAAGAGACCCAGTACTTC. Protein product: CASSRGRGGQETQYF. Drawing the rest from reference TRBV7-9 and TRBJ2-5, the complete variable domain is DTGVSQNPRHKITKRGQNVTFRCDPISEHNRLYWYRQTLGQGPEFLTYFQNEAQLEKSRLLSDRFSAERPKGSFSTLEIQRTEQGDSAMYLCASSRGRGGQETQYFGPGTRLLVL.

The chain has TRBV5-1 and TRBJ1-2, with 9 nucleotides matching TRBD1. The V gene end was trimmed by 4 bases and the J gene end by 7 bases; junction bases not matched to a gene: 5. The CDR3 has 13 residues. Looked up from germline, CDR1 is SGHRS and CDR2 is YFSETQ. Here the CDR3 reads CASSRGQGSGYTF. The CDR3 coding sequence is TGCGCCAGCAGCCGGGGACAGGGCAGTGGCTACACCTTC.

This chain joins TRBV9 and TRBJ2-3; D uncertain. CDR3 length equals 13 residues. Germline CDR1 and CDR2: SGDLS and YYNGEE. Trimming stripped 0 bases from V and 3 bases from J, with 5 bases between. The CDR3 here is CASSVGRTDTQYF. DNA of the CDR3: TGTGCCAGCAGCGTAGGGAGAACAGATACGCAGTATTTT.

The chain carries TRBV29-1 and TRBJ1-1, with 7 nucleotides matching TRBD1. With 1 base clipped from V and 4 bases from J, the junction kept 3 bases outside the gene matches. CDR3 length: 13 residues. The germline CDR1 and CDR2 sequences are SQVTM and ANQGSEA. This CDR3 is CSVEGQGTTEAFF. CDR3 in DNA: TGCAGCGTTGAAGGACAGGGAACCACTGAAGCTTTCTTT.

J is TRBJ1-1 and V is TRBV30, with TRBD1 as a possible D gene (6 bases). V shed 0 bases and J shed 10 bases, with 15 bases lying between them. The CDR3 consists of 13 residues. Germline V gene data show CDR1 as GTSNPN and CDR2 as SVGIG (reference sequence). CDR3 loop: CAWSVRVRQAAFF. The CDR3 DNA reads as TGTGCCTGGAGTGTAAGGGTGAGACAGGCAGCTTTCTTT.

The chain links TRBV18 to TRBJ1-1; possibly TRBD1 for D (5 bases). CDR1 is KGHSH, CDR2 LQKENI, per germline. V dropped 3 bases and J dropped 1 base, with 6 bases sitting between them. CDR3 length equals 13 residues. CDR3 residues: CASSPQGNTEAFF. CDR3 bases: TGTGCCAGCTCACCCCAGGGGAACACTGAAGCTTTCTTT.